The clone carrying this T cell receptor (beta chain) was counted a single time. Its specificity is unknown. The sample belongs to a study of cytomegalovirus exposure and HLA in healthy donors. Study overall: A data release that came early held 75 million to 85 million unique TCRs from HLA-typed donors. In terms of ancestry, the Caucasian-associated cluster contained 75% to 85% of the approximately 400 genotyped donors. Study results and limitations: Certain sequence variants were highly shared and formed a cluster, and this cluster was likely a sequencing artifact. Analysis performed later found around 15,000 TCR beta sequences associated with HLA alleles at 0.05 false discovery rate.

The PCR contained 60 Vbeta and 13 Jbeta primers. Sequencing was performed with immunoSEQ multiplex PCR; in TCRdb, only in-frame clones are kept and a portion is missing. Altogether 100,000 to 150,000 clones are present, 81% being singletons, with the ten largest covering 2% to 2.5%. This sequence originates from a middle-aged woman in good health and CMV-seronegative. Sequencing was carried out using PBMCs.

CDR3 bases: TGCGCCAGCAGCCAAGATCGAGGACTAGCGGTCAGCACAGATACGCAGTATTTT. Amino acids: CASSQDRGLAVSTDTQYF. The chain recombines TRBV4-3 with TRBJ2-3; TRBD2 matches 10 bases. Unmatched junction bases numbered 6, after V lost 0 bases and J lost 0 bases. The CDR3 totals 18 residues. CDR1 is LGHNA and CDR2 is YSLEER in the germline V gene.